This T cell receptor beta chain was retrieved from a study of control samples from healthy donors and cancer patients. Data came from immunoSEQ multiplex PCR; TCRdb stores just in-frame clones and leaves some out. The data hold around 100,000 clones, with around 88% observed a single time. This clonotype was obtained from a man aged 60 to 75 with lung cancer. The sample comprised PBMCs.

CDR3 nucleotide sequence: TGCGCCAGCATCCGAGACCCTTACCTCTACGAGCAGTACGTC. The encoded protein is CASIRDPYLYEQYV. The chain is built from TRBV5-1 and TRBJ2-7; D not certain. The germline V gene encodes CDR1 SGHRS and CDR2 YFSETQ. Deletions cut 6 bases from V and 3 bases from J, with 16 bases between. There are 14 residues in the CDR3.